A single sample is the source of the 5 T cell receptor beta chains below, sequenced in a study of graft-versus-host responses after intestinal transplantation. Lymphocytes (intraepithelial and lamina propria) were released by processing the graft tissue. This table comes from immunoSEQ multiplex PCR, and its TCRdb copy is limited to in-frame clones, with some not included. The repertoire holds about 63,000 clones, roughly 90% seen once, with under 2% in the top ten. Sample: ileum tissue, taken around 350 days after transplant. These receptors all stem from a human patient who received an intestinal transplant, so some T cells may come from the graft donor.

The gene calls are TRBV2 and TRBJ2-7; 7 bases align to TRBD1. V gave up 2 bases and J gave up 1 base; unmatched junction bases: 5. CDR1 is SNHLY and CDR2 is FYNNEI in the germline V gene. The CDR3 runs 15 residues. The CDR3 loop is CASSEYRDSSYEQYF. In nucleotides, the CDR3 is TGTGCCAGCAGTGAATACCGGGACAGTTCCTACGAGCAGTACTTC.

The rearrangement links TRBV5-6 to TRBJ2-5; perhaps D is TRBD1 or TRBD2 (5 bases each). The CDR3 is made up of 14 amino acids. The V end lost 1 base, the J end lost 4 bases, and 11 bases lay between the germline ends. From germline, CDR1 is SGHDT and CDR2 YYEEEE. The CDR3 loop reads CASSLRAGGETQYF. For the CDR3, the DNA is TGTGCCAGCAGCTTGAGGGCTGGGGGAGAGACCCAGTACTTC.

DNA for the CDR3: TGTGCCAGCAGCTCCCGGGCCGGGGTGGGTCCTGAAGCTTTCTTT. Protein: CASSSRAGVGPEAFF. The chain uses TRBV7-9 and TRBJ1-1; no clear D gene. The V gene lost 4 bases and the J gene lost 6 bases, with 18 bases spanning the gap. Germline loops: CDR1 SEHNR, CDR2 FQNEAQ (reference sequence). The CDR3 contains 15 residues.

A few counts support this clone. The chain combines TRBV2 with TRBJ2-5; either TRBD1 or TRBD2 may fit D (5 bases each). The length of the CDR3 is 14 residues. Germline assignment: CDR1 SNHLY and CDR2 FYNNEI. The V end was cut by 10 bases, the J end by 4 bases, with 19 bases between. The CDR3 DNA reads as TGTGCCACCCACCGGGACGCCCGTGGAGAGACCCAGTACTTC. This gives the protein CATHRDARGETQYF.

This clone has a single count. CDR3 nucleotide sequence: TGTGCCAGCAGCTTACAAGCTAGCGGGGGGGAGACCCAGTACTTC. Translated: CASSLQASGGETQYF. V and J are TRBV13 and TRBJ2-5, with TRBD2 identical over 11 bases. This CDR3 has 15 residues. Trimming at V came to 2 bases and at J to 5 bases, leaving 4 bases not matched to a gene. From germline, CDR1 is PRHDT and CDR2 FYEKMQ (reference sequence).